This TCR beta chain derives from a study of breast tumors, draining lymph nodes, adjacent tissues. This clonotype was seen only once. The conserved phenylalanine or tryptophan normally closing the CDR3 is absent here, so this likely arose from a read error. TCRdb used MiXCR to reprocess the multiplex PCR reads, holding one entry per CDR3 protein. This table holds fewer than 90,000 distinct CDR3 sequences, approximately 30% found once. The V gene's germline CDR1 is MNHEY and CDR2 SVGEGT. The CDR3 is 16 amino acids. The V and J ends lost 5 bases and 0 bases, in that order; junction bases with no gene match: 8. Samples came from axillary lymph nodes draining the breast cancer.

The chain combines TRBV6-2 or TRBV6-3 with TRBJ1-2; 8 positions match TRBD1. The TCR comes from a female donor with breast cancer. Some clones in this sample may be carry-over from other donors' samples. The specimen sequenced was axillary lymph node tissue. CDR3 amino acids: CASSHVLGQANYGYTI. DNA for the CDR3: TGTGCCAGCAGTCACGTTTTGGGACAGGCTAACTATGGCTACACCATC.